This entry lists 21 T cell receptor beta chains sequenced from one sample in a study of Graves' ophthalmopathy and Graves' hyperthyroidism listed by TCRdb under 2018. TCRdb records Illumina HiSeq 2000 as the sequencer. TCR beta CDR3 regions were amplified from RNA transcripts for repertoire sequencing. A first-round RT-PCR used HTBI primers with the Qiagen OneStep RT-PCR kit, followed by a second-round multiplex PCR, size selection and purification. Using fastp at Q25 and MiXCR, TCRdb reprocessed the public reads and kept productive beta chains. Here each entry gathers all rows of one CDR3 protein and keeps the most common genes and DNA. In all, the sample holds a few hundred thousand distinct CDR3 sequences, and about 35% of those were seen once. The top ten hold about 4% of the sample. Sequencing was carried out using peripheral blood or thyroid tissue (not recorded which). Every receptor here comes from an adult man with Graves' hyperthyroidism.

Concerning this clonotype: A much more abundant neighbour one base away suggests this may be a read error. The genes are TRBV7-8 and TRBJ1-4; maybe TRBD1 (5 bases). Germline CDR1 SGHVS, CDR2 FQNEAQ. The CDR3 contains 16 residues. The CDR3 bases are TGTGCCAGCAGCTTAGCCTTGACAGACCGTAATGAAAAACTGCTTTTT. This translates into CASSLALTDRNEKLLF.

The J gene is TRBJ2-7, the V gene TRBV29-1, with 7 bases matching TRBD1. The CDR3 runs to 11 residues. Trimming cost V 7 bases and J 2 bases; bases outside gene matches: 2. CDR1 is SQVTM, CDR2 ANQGSEA, per germline. CDR3 DNA sequence: TGCAGCGGGACAGGCGCCTACGAGCAGTACTTC. It encodes CSGTGAYEQYF.

This clonotype was seen at least ten times. The chain couples TRBV5-1 to TRBJ2-7; 7 bases are a match to TRBD2. Germline CDR1 and CDR2: SGHRS and YFSETQ. CDR3 length: 14 amino acids. V lost 6 bases, J lost 2 bases, and 8 bases stayed unmatched. CDR3 residues: CASMDPAGTYEQYF. The CDR3 DNA follows: TGCGCCAGCATGGACCCAGCGGGGACCTACGAGCAGTACTTC.

This clonotype showed up many times. The chain is built from TRBV10-3 and TRBJ1-1; a weak D match, TRBD1 (5 bases). Trimming took off 4 bases at V and 8 bases at J, with 8 bases between the two ends. This CDR3 has 11 residues. The germline V gene encodes CDR1 ENHRY and CDR2 SYGVKD. This CDR3 is CAISGTGEAFF. In DNA form, the CDR3 reads TGTGCCATCAGTGGTACAGGAGAAGCTTTCTTT.

The count of this clonotype is one. The CDR3 is CSVEGPGQGDEQYF. The DNA for the CDR3 is TGCAGCGTTGAAGGACCGGGACAGGGGGACGAGCAGTACTTC. This chain connects TRBV29-1 to TRBJ2-7; TRBD1 agrees at 11 bases. V was clipped by 1 base and J by 5 bases; unmatched bases: 4. The length of the CDR3 is 14 residues. The germline V gene has CDR1 SQVTM and CDR2 ANQGSEA.

This clonotype was seen ten or more times. The J gene is TRBJ1-2, the V gene TRBV19, with TRBD1 matching 9 bases. Germline V lookup: CDR1 LNHDA, CDR2 SQIVND (reference sequence). The CDR3 is made up of 12 amino acids. V shed 7 bases and J 11 bases; nucleotides not matched to a gene: 8. CDR3 protein: CASNGDRVEYTF. The CDR3 bases are TGTGCCAGTAATGGGGACAGGGTAGAATACACCTTC.

There are many counts of this clonotype. The V call is TRBV4-2, the J call TRBJ2-7, with TRBD2 identical over 8 bases. From germline, CDR1 is LGHNA and CDR2 YNFKEQ. The CDR3 extends over 13 amino acids. The V gene end was trimmed by 5 bases and the J gene end by 5 bases; junction bases not matched to a gene: 5. CDR3 loop: CASSATSANEQYF. In DNA form, the CDR3 reads TGTGCCAGCAGCGCGACTAGCGCTAACGAGCAGTACTTC.

In this sample, this clonotype turned up a few times. The gene calls are TRBV5-4 and TRBJ2-2, with D possibly being TRBD1 or TRBD2 (5 bases each). The CDR3 length is 18 residues. The germline V gene encodes CDR1 SGHNT and CDR2 YYREEE (reference sequence). Trimming left V 3 bases short and J 3 bases short, with 21 bases between. In nucleotides, the CDR3 is TGTGCCAGCAGCTCCATTAGGTCGGGGCGGCGGGACACCGGGGAGCTGTTTTTT. Its protein product is CASSSIRSGRRDTGELFF.

This clonotype has a count of ten or more. This chain connects TRBV7-9 to TRBJ2-7, with 10 bases matching TRBD2. Per germline, CDR1 SEHNR and CDR2 FQNEAQ (reference sequence). The trim removed 4 bases at V and 7 bases at J, leaving 19 bases unmatched. The CDR3 spans 18 residues. The CDR3 protein is CASSSPPGSSGLAREQYF. DNA of the CDR3: TGTGCCAGCAGCTCCCCACCAGGCTCGTCGGGACTAGCGAGAGAGCAGTACTTC.

With respect to this clonotype: One base away lies a much larger clone, so this may be a sequencing read error. This sequence joins TRBV10-3 and TRBJ1-2; possible D gene TRBD1, 6 bases. The CDR3 consists of 14 residues. The germline V gene encodes CDR1 ENHRY and CDR2 SYGVKD. With 3 bases removed from V and 4 bases from J, the gap between germline ends came to 12 bases. CDR3 nucleotide sequence: TGTGCCATCAGTGACCTCTTGACAGGCTATGGCTACACCTTC. Encoded protein: CAISDLLTGYGYTF.

This clonotype was counted at least ten times. The rearrangement uses TRBV7-2 and TRBJ2-5; possibly TRBD1 for D (5 bases). Trimming shortened V by 1 base and J by 1 base, and 7 bases separated the two germline ends. This CDR3 contains 14 residues. CDR1 is SGHTA, CDR2 FQGNSA, per germline. CDR3 DNA: TGTGCCAGCAGCTTAGTCAGGGTCCAAGAGACCCAGTACTTC. This gives the protein CASSLVRVQETQYF.

This clonotype was counted many times. J is TRBJ1-5 and V is TRBV7-9; 9 nucleotides line up with TRBD1. The V and J ends lost 5 bases and 5 bases, in that order; junction bases with no gene match: 7. Germline assignment: CDR1 SEHNR and CDR2 FQNEAQ (reference sequence). CDR3 length equals 15 residues. For the CDR3, the DNA is TGTGCCAGCAGCCCCCCCGGGACAGGGCATCAGCCCCAGCATTTT. Amino acids: CASSPPGTGHQPQHF.

The chain is built from TRBV29-1 and TRBJ2-3; perhaps TRBD2 as D (6 bases). V was trimmed by 7 bases and J by 2 bases, leaving 22 bases between them. This CDR3 spans 16 amino acids. Germline CDR1 SQVTM, CDR2 ANQGSEA. As DNA, the CDR3 is TGCAGCGCCATACCCGTGACTGGCGGGGTCACAGATACGCAGTATTTT. Protein: CSAIPVTGGVTDTQYF.

This sequence joins TRBV2 and TRBJ2-7, with TRBD1 matching over 10 bases. Trimming at V came to 2 bases and at J to 5 bases, leaving 6 bases not matched to a gene. The germline V gene has CDR1 SNHLY and CDR2 FYNNEI. The CDR3 covers 15 residues. This CDR3 is CASSEIGTGADEQYF. The CDR3, as DNA: TGTGCCAGCAGTGAAATTGGGACAGGGGCAGACGAGCAGTACTTC.

This clonotype was seen a single time. This chain joins TRBV6-4 and TRBJ2-7; D is perhaps TRBD1 (5 bases). Germline loops: CDR1 MRHNA, CDR2 SNTAGT. With 5 bases removed from V and 6 bases from J, the gap between germline ends came to 23 bases. CDR3 length: 16 amino acids. CDR3 bases: TGTGCCAGCAGTACCCCCCAGCAGGGTGTATACAGCGAGCAGTACTTC. Its protein is CASSTPQQGVYSEQYF.

This rearrangement joins TRBV18 to TRBJ2-7; 9 bases fit TRBD2. CDR1 and CDR2 (germline): KGHSH, LQKENI. The CDR3 covers 15 residues. J gave up 5 bases and V 3 bases, and 8 bases lay outside the gene matches. CDR3 amino acids: CASSPYSGGTDEQYF. The CDR3 DNA sequence: TGTGCCAGCTCACCGTACAGCGGGGGGACTGACGAGCAGTACTTC.

Concerning this clonotype: One junction end does not reproduce the germline sequence, and a read error may be involved. The chain combines TRBV12-3 or TRBV12-4 with TRBJ1-1; D ambiguous. The CDR3 extends over 10 amino acids. Here the CDR3 reads CASRASGRAF. CDR3 DNA: TGTGCCAGCAGAGCTAGCGGGAGGGCCTTT.

In this sample, this clonotype turned up many times. The V and J genes are TRBV5-1 and TRBJ1-1; 8 nucleotides match TRBD1. Germline assignment: CDR1 SGHRS and CDR2 YFSETQ. CDR3 size: 16 residues. J lost 2 bases, V lost 0 bases, and 6 bases had no gene match. CDR3 region: CASSLDGQGVNTEAFF. The CDR3 DNA is TGCGCCAGCAGCTTGGACGGACAGGGCGTAAACACTGAAGCTTTCTTT.

The V gene is TRBV5-8, the J gene TRBJ2-3; 8 bases line up with TRBD2. CDR3 length: 15 amino acids. Germline CDR1 reads SGHTS; CDR2 reads YDEGEE. V was pared by 2 bases and J by 3 bases, with 5 bases of the junction left unmatched. CDR3 nucleotides: TGTGCCAGCAGCTTCAGGACTAGCACTACAGATACGCAGTATTTT. Protein sequence: CASSFRTSTTDTQYF.

The table lists this clonotype with many counts. The chain combines TRBV19 with TRBJ1-1, with a weak D call TRBD1 (6 bases). Looked up from germline, CDR1 is LNHDA and CDR2 is SQIVND (reference sequence). CDR3 length equals 12 residues. Trimming cost V 7 bases and J 8 bases, with 14 bases left between them. In nucleotides, the CDR3 is TGTGCCAGTACTCTGACCGGGACAGAAGCTTTCTTT. This codes for CASTLTGTEAFF.

This clonotype was picked up many times. V is TRBV6-1 and J is TRBJ1-1; the D is unclear. The CDR3 sequence is 15 residues long. The V end lost 2 bases, the J end lost 5 bases, and 15 bases lay between the germline ends. The V gene's germline CDR1 is MNHNS and CDR2 SASEGT. The CDR3 bases are TGTGCCAGCAGTGAAAAAGGGCCGAGGGAGACTGAAGCTTTCTTT. Translation: CASSEKGPRETEAFF.